This T cell receptor (beta chain) was captured by sequencing in a study of cytomegalovirus exposure and HLA in healthy donors. At the level of the study: Early released data had tens of millions of unique TCRs, all coming from HLA-typed donors. The study, taken as a whole, reports: Researchers had no immune exposure information except CMV serostatus available. The authors enumerated some 170 TCR beta chains as linked to cytomegalovirus.

To note about this clone: What it binds is not known.

Germline assignment: CDR1 LNHDA and CDR2 SQIVND (reference sequence). V lost 6 bases and J lost 8, with 16 bases in between. This CDR3 comprises 13 residues. 60 Vbeta and 13 Jbeta primers were used in PCR. Sequencing was performed with immunoSEQ multiplex PCR; in TCRdb, only in-frame clones are kept and a portion is missing. The sample lists some 150,000 clones, about 86% occurring once. This clonotype originated in a woman in her twenties or thirties in good health and CMV-seronegative. This chain links TRBV19 with TRBJ1-2, with D possibly matching TRBD1 (5 bases). The sequenced sample was PBMCs. DNA of the CDR3: TGTGCCAGTAGCTCCGTTGCCTGGGGCGGCTACACCTTC. It translates to CASSSVAWGGYTF. Full variable domain (rest looked up from reference TRBV19 and TRBJ1-2): DGGITQSPKYLFRKEGQNVTLSCEQNLNHDAMYWYRQDPGQGLRLIYYSQIVNDFQKGDIAEGYSVSREKKESFPLTVTSAQKNPTAFYLCASSSVAWGGYTFGSGTRLTVV.